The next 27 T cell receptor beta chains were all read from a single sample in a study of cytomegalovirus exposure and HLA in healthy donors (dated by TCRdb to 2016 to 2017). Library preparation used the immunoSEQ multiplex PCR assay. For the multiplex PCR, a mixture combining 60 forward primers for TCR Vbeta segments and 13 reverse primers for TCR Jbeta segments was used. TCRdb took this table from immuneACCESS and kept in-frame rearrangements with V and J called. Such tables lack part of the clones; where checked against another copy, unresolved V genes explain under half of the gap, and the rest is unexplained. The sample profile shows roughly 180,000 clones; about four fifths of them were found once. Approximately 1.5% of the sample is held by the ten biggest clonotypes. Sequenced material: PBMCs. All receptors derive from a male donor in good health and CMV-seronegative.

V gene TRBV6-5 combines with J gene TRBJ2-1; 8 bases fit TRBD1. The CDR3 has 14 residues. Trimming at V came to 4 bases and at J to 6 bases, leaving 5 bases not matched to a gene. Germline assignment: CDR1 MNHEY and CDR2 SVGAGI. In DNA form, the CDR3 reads TGTGCCAGCAGTTTCGGACAGGGCCCCAATGAGCAGTTCTTC. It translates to CASSFGQGPNEQFF.

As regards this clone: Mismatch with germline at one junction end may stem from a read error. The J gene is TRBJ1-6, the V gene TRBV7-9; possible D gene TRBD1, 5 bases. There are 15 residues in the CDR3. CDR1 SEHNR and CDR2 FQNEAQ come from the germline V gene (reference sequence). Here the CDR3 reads CSSSLSSGLNSPLHF. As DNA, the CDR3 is TGTTCCAGCAGCTTATCCTCAGGGTTGAATTCACCCCTCCACTTT.

The CDR3 sequence: CASRTGGRSNQPQHF. For the CDR3, the DNA is TGTGCCAGTAGGACAGGGGGCAGGAGCAATCAGCCCCAGCATTTT. The chain is built from TRBV19 and TRBJ1-5; 10 bases line up with TRBD1. Germline V gene data show CDR1 as LNHDA and CDR2 as SQIVND (reference sequence). The CDR3 runs to 15 residues. V was clipped by 6 bases and J by 1 base; unmatched bases: 3.

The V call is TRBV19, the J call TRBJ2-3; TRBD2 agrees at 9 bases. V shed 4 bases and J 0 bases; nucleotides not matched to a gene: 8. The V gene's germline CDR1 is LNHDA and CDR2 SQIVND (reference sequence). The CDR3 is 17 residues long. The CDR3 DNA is TGTGCCAGTAGTACCCTAGCGGGGCTATCTAGCACAGATACGCAGTATTTT. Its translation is CASSTLAGLSSTDTQYF. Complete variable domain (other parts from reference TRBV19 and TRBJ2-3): DGGITQSPKYLFRKEGQNVTLSCEQNLNHDAMYWYRQDPGQGLRLIYYSQIVNDFQKGDIAEGYSVSREKKESFPLTVTSAQKNPTAFYLCASSTLAGLSSTDTQYFGPGTRLTVL.

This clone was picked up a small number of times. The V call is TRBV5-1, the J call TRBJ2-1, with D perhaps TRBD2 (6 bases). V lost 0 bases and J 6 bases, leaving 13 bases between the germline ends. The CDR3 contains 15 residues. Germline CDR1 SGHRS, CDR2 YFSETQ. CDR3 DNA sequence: TGCGCCAGCAGCTTGGGCGGGACGATTCTCAATGAGCAGTTCTTC. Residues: CASSLGGTILNEQFF.

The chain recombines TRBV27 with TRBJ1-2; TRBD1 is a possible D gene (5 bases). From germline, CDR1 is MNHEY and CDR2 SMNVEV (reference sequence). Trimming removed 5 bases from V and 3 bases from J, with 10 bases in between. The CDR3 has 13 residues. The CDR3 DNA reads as TGTGCCAGCAGTCCCTCAGGGTACTATGGCTACACCTTC. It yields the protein CASSPSGYYGYTF.

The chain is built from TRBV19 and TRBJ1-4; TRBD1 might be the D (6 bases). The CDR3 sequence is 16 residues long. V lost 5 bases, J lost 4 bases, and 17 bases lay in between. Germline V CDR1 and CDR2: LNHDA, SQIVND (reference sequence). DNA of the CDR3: TGTGCCAGTAGTCCTGCGAGGGGGGGGTTTAATGAAAAACTGTTTTTT. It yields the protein CASSPARGGFNEKLFF.

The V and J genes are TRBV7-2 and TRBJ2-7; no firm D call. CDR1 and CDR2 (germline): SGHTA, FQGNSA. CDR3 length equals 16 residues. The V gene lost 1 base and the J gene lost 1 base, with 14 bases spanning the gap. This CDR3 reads CASSLGHSGGSYEQYF. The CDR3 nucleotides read TGTGCCAGCAGCTTAGGTCATTCCGGCGGATCCTACGAGCAGTACTTC.

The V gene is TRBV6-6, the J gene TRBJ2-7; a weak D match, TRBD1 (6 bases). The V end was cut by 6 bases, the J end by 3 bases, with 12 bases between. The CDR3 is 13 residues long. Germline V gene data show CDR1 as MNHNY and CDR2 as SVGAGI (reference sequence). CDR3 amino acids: CASSLTGIYEQYF. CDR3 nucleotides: TGTGCCAGCAGCCTCACAGGGATCTACGAGCAGTACTTC.

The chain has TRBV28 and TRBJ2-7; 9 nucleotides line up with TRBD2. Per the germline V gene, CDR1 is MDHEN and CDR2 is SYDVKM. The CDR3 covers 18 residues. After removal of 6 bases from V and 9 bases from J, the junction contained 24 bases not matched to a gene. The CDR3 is CASSLPGFRASGIISQYF. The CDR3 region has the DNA TGTGCCAGCAGCTTACCAGGGTTTCGCGCTAGCGGGATTATTTCGCAGTACTTC.

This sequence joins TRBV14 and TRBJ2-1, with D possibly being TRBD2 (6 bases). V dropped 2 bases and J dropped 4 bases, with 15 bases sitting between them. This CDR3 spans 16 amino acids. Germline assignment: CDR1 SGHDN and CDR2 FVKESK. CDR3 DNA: TGTGCCAGCAGCCAAATCATACTAGCACCGTACAATGAGCAGTTCTTC. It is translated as CASSQIILAPYNEQFF. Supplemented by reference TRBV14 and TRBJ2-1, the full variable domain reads EAGVTQFPSHSVIEKGQTVTLRCDPISGHDNLYWYRRVMGKEIKFLLHFVKESKQDESGMPNNRFLAERTGGTYSTLKVQPAELEDSGVYFCASSQIILAPYNEQFFGPGTRLTVL.

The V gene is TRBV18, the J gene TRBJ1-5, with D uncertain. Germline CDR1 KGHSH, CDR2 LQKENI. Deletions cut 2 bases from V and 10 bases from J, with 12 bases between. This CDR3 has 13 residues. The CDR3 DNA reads TGTGCCAGCTCACCAGGATCCGGGGTCCCCCAGCATTTT. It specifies CASSPGSGVPQHF. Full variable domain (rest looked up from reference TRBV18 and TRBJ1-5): NAGVMQNPRHLVRRRGQEARLRCSPMKGHSHVYWYRQLPEEGLKFMVYLQKENIIDESGMPKERFSAEFPKEGPSILRIQQVVRGDSAAYFCASSPGSGVPQHFGDGTRLSIL.

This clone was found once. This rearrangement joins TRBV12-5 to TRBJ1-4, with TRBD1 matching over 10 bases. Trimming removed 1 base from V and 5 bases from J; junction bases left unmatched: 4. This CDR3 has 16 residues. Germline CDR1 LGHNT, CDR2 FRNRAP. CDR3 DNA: TGTGCTAGTGGTTTGGGACTGACAGGGGGCAATGAAAAACTGTTTTTT. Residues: CASGLGLTGGNEKLFF.

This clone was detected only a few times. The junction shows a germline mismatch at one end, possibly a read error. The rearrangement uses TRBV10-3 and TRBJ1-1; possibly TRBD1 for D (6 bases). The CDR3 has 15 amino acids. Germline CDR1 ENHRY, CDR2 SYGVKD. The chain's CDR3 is CASSLRGGTNTEAFF. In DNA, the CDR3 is TGTGCCAGCAGTCTCAGGGGCGGAACGAACACTGAAGCTTTCTTT.

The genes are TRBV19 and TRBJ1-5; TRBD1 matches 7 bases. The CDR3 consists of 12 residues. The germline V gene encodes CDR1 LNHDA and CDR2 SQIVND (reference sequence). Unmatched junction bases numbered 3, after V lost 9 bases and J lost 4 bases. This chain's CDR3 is CASKQGNQPQHF. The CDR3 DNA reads TGTGCCAGCAAACAGGGGAATCAGCCCCAGCATTTT.

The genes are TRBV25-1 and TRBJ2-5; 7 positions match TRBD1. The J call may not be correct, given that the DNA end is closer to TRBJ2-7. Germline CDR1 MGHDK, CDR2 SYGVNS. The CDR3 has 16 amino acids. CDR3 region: CASSAAPGTDTYEQYF. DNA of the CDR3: TGTGCCAGCAGTGCAGCCCCTGGGACAGATACCTACGAGCAGTACTTC.

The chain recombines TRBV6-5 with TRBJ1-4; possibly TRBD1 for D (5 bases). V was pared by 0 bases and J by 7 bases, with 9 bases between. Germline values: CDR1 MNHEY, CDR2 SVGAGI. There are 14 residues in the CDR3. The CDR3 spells CASSYSPGREKLFF. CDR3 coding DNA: TGTGCCAGCAGTTACTCTCCAGGGCGTGAAAAACTGTTTTTT.

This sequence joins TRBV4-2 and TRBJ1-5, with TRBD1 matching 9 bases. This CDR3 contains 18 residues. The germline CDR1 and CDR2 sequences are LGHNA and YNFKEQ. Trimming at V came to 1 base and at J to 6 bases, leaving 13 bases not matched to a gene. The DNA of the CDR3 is TGTGCCAGCAGCCAAGTTCGTTACAGGGGGCAGCCCGGTCAGCCCCAGCATTTT. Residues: CASSQVRYRGQPGQPQHF.

For the CDR3, the DNA is TGTGCCAGCAGTGAAATGGGACAGAGCTACGAGCAGTACTTC. Protein sequence: CASSEMGQSYEQYF. The chain uses TRBV6-1 and TRBJ2-7, with 7 bases matching TRBD1. V lost 2 bases, J lost 3 bases, and 4 bases stayed unmatched. Germline assignment: CDR1 MNHNS and CDR2 SASEGT. The CDR3 totals 14 residues.

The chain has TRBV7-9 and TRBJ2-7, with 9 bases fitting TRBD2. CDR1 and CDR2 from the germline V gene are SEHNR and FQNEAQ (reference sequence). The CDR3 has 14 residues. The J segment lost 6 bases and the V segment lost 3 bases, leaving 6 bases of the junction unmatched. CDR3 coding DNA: TGTGCCAGCAGCTTCGTTAGCGGGAGCCTCGAGCAGTACTTC. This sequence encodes CASSFVSGSLEQYF.

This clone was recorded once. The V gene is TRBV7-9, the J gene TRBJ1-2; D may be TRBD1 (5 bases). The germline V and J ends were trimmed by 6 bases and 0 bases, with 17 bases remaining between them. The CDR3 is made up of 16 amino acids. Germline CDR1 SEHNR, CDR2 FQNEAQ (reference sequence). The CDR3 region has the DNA TGTGCCAGCAGAGCAGGGAGGGAAATAACTAACTATGGCTACACCTTC. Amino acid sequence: CASRAGREITNYGYTF.

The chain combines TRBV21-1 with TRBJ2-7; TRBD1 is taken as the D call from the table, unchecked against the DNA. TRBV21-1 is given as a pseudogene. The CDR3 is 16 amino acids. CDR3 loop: CASSIHRAGGFGEQYF. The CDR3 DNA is TGTGCCAGCAGCATCCACAGGGCAGGGGGTTTTGGCGAGCAGTACTTC.

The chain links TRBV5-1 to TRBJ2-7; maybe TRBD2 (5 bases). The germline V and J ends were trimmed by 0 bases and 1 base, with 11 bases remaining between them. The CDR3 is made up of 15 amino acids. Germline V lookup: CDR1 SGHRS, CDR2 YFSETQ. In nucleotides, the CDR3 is TGCGCCAGCAGCTTGGTGGCTAGCAGTTCCTACGAGCAGTACTTC. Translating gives CASSLVASSSYEQYF.

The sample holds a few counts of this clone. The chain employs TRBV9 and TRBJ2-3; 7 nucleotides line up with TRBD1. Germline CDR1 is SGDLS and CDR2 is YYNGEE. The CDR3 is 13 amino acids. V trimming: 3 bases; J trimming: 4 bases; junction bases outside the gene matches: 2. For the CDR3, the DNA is TGTGCCAGCAGCGCCCAGGGGGCAGATACGCAGTATTTT. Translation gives CASSAQGADTQYF.

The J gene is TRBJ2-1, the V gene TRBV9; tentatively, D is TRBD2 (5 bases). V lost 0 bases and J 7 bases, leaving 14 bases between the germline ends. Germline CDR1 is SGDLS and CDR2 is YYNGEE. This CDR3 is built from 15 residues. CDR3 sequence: CASSVGSRAVNEQFF. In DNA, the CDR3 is TGTGCCAGCAGCGTAGGTAGCAGAGCGGTTAATGAGCAGTTCTTC.

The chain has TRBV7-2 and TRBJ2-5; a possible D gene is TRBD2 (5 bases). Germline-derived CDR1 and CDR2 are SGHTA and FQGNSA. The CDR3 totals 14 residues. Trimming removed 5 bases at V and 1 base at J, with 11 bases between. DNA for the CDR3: TGTGCCAGCAGCCAAGCGAGGGCCCAAGAGACCCAGTACTTC. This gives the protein CASSQARAQETQYF.

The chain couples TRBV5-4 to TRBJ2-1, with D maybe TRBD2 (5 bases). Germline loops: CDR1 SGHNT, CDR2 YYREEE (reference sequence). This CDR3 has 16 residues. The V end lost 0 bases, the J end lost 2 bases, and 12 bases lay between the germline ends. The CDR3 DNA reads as TGTGCCAGCAGCTTGGCGGGCGGGCGTACCTACAATGAGCAGTTCTTC. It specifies CASSLAGGRTYNEQFF.